What follows are 30 T cell receptor beta chains derived from one specimen sequenced in a study of regulatory T cells. The PCR used 52 TRBV and 13 TRBJ primers. The method was immunoSEQ multiplex PCR; TCRdb's version includes in-frame clones alone and lacks a portion of them. The table lists 20,000 to 25,000 clones, roughly 93% of them singletons. The sample taken for sequencing was CD8+ T cells sorted from blood. The receptors were sampled from a child under 10 years old with CD3G deficiency.

This clone was detected only a few times. The chain uses TRBV7-8 and TRBJ2-2; 9 bases fit TRBD2. Trimming at V came to 5 bases and at J to 2 bases, leaving 9 bases not matched to a gene. Germline V gene data show CDR1 as SGHVS and CDR2 as FQNEAQ. The length of the CDR3 is 17 residues. CDR3: CASSPRVGTSNTGELFF. In DNA form, the CDR3 reads TGTGCCAGCAGCCCTAGGGTGGGGACTAGCAACACCGGGGAGCTGTTTTTT.

This rearrangement joins TRBV28 to TRBJ2-2, with unresolved D. From germline, CDR1 is MDHEN and CDR2 SYDVKM. V lost 3 bases, J lost 3 bases, and 14 bases lay in between. The CDR3 has 16 residues. CDR3 nucleotide sequence: TGTGCCAGCAGTTTTAGTCGCAGGTTCGACACCGGGGAGCTGTTTTTT. Protein: CASSFSRRFDTGELFF.

The chain has TRBV5-1 and TRBJ2-6, with D unclear. CDR1 SGHRS and CDR2 YFSETQ come from the germline V gene. The V end lost 0 bases, the J end lost 1 base, and 11 bases lay between the germline ends. The CDR3 has 17 amino acids. CDR3 loop: CASSLGVRISGANVLTF. CDR3 sequence (DNA): TGCGCCAGCAGCTTGGGAGTCCGGATATCTGGGGCCAACGTCCTGACTTTC.

This chain joins TRBV20-1 and TRBJ2-1, with TRBD2 matching over 8 bases. J lost 15 bases, V lost 6 bases, and 10 bases had no gene match. The CDR3 has 11 residues. Germline CDR1 and CDR2: DFQATT and SNEGSKA (reference sequence). CDR3 sequence: CSAARGGRVFF. In nucleotides, the CDR3 is TGCAGTGCCGCCCGGGGGGGGCGGGTGTTCTTC.

This chain connects TRBV28 to TRBJ1-1; D is possibly TRBD1 (6 bases). Germline lookup yields CDR1 MDHEN and CDR2 SYDVKM. The CDR3 spans 13 residues. V lost 6 bases, J lost 2 bases, and 10 bases lay in between. The DNA of the CDR3 is TGTGCCAGCAGACCGACAGGCAACACTGAAGCTTTCTTT. It encodes CASRPTGNTEAFF.

The chain links TRBV7-9 to TRBJ2-7; no clear D gene. Trimming removed 3 bases at V and 4 bases at J, with 7 bases between. The CDR3 runs to 12 residues. Germline lookup yields CDR1 SEHNR and CDR2 FQNEAQ (reference sequence). In DNA form, the CDR3 reads TGTGCCAGCAGCTTTTACGGGTACGAGCAGTACTTC. Amino acids: CASSFYGYEQYF.

This chain connects TRBV28 to TRBJ1-4; 7 nucleotides line up with TRBD1. Germline trimming cut 6 bases from V and 0 bases from J; bases unmatched to any gene: 13. Germline CDR1 and CDR2: MDHEN and SYDVKM. The CDR3 has 18 residues. This chain's CDR3 is CASSSGQVLRATNEKLFF. The CDR3 DNA sequence: TGTGCCAGCAGCTCCGGACAGGTCTTAAGGGCAACTAATGAAAAACTGTTTTTT.

The gene calls are TRBV28 and TRBJ2-3, with D maybe TRBD1 (7 bases). Germline assignment: CDR1 MDHEN and CDR2 SYDVKM. V lost 3 bases, J lost 2 bases, and 15 bases lay in between. The length of the CDR3 is 16 residues. DNA for the CDR3: TGTGCCAGCAGTTTGGAGGGGGCGCCCACCACAGATACGCAGTATTTT. It codes for CASSLEGAPTTDTQYF.

The chain combines TRBV11-2 with TRBJ2-7, with 9 bases that match TRBD1. CDR3 length: 12 residues. Trimming cost V 6 bases and J 4 bases; bases outside gene matches: 1. CDR1 SGHAT and CDR2 FQNNGV come from the germline V gene. CDR3 coding DNA: TGTGCCAGCAGGGGACAGGGATACGAGCAGTACTTC. Translated, it gives CASRGQGYEQYF.

The chain links TRBV11-2 to TRBJ1-5, with D unclear. Per the germline V gene, CDR1 is SGHAT and CDR2 is FQNNGV. V was shortened by 0 bases and J by 6 bases, with 6 bases between the two germline ends. The CDR3 loop spans 13 amino acids. For the CDR3, the DNA is TGTGCCAGCAGCTTAGATCTTAGTCAGCCCCAGCATTTT. Translated, it gives CASSLDLSQPQHF.

The chain uses TRBV28 and TRBJ2-7; D possibly corresponds to TRBD2 (6 bases). This CDR3 contains 14 residues. Germline values: CDR1 MDHEN, CDR2 SYDVKM. V was clipped by 1 base and J by 2 bases, with 9 bases between them. CDR3 sequence reads: CASSLYGEAYEQYF. The CDR3 DNA follows: TGTGCCAGCAGTTTATACGGGGAGGCCTACGAGCAGTACTTC.

The chain recombines TRBV11-2 with TRBJ2-7; maybe TRBD1 (6 bases). Germline CDR1 reads SGHAT; CDR2 reads FQNNGV. V lost 5 bases to trimming and J lost 3 bases, with 11 bases between them. This CDR3 has 13 amino acids. The CDR3 coding sequence is TGTGCCAGCAGCCATTCGACAGGCTACGAGCAGTACTTC. This encodes CASSHSTGYEQYF. Variable domain in full (rest from reference TRBV11-2 and TRBJ2-7): EAGVAQSPRYKIIEKRQSVAFWCNPISGHATLYWYQQILGQGPKLLIQFQNNGVVDDSQLPKDRFSAERLKGVDSTLKIQPAKLEDSAVYLCASSHSTGYEQYFGPGTRLTVT.

This clone has only a few counts. V is TRBV28 and J is TRBJ1-5; D may be TRBD1 (5 bases). The V gene's germline CDR1 is MDHEN and CDR2 SYDVKM. The CDR3 loop spans 13 amino acids. Trimming took off 8 bases at V and 6 bases at J, with 14 bases between the two ends. The CDR3 protein is CASQWGETQPQHF. The DNA for the CDR3 is TGTGCCAGCCAATGGGGGGAGACTCAGCCCCAGCATTTT. The full variable domain, with the rest looked up from reference TRBV28 and TRBJ1-5, is DVKVTQSSRYLVKRTGEKVFLECVQDMDHENMFWYRQDPGLGLRLIYFSYDVKMKEKGDIPEGYSVSREKKERFSLILESASTNQTSMYLCASQWGETQPQHFGDGTRLSIL.

V is TRBV28 and J is TRBJ1-4; possible D gene TRBD1, 6 bases. V dropped 6 bases and J dropped 6 bases, with 17 bases sitting between them. Germline values: CDR1 MDHEN, CDR2 SYDVKM. This CDR3 comprises 15 residues. CDR3 in DNA: TGTGCCAGCAGCAAATTACAGGGTTCTGATGAAAAACTGTTTTTT. This codes for CASSKLQGSDEKLFF.

This clone turned up a few times. This sequence joins TRBV7-9 and TRBJ2-7; no reliable D call. Trimming took off 3 bases at V and 3 bases at J, with 6 bases between the two ends. Per germline, CDR1 SEHNR and CDR2 FQNEAQ (reference sequence). This CDR3 has 12 amino acids. The DNA of the CDR3 is TGTGCCAGCAGCTTCGGTGACTACGAGCAGTACTTC. It is translated as CASSFGDYEQYF.

This chain uses TRBV20-1 with TRBJ2-7; D not certain. The V gene lost 0 bases and the J gene lost 3 bases, with 3 bases spanning the gap. Germline V gene sequence: CDR1 DFQATT, CDR2 SNEGSKA (reference sequence). There are 11 residues in the CDR3. CDR3 nucleotide sequence: TGCAGTGCTAGAGATCACTACGAGCAGTACTTC. Protein product: CSARDHYEQYF.

The chain joins TRBV4-1 to TRBJ2-7; TRBD1 matches at 7 bases. Germline V gene sequence: CDR1 MGHRA, CDR2 YSYEKL. This CDR3 comprises 13 residues. The V gene end was trimmed by 4 bases and the J gene end by 3 bases; junction bases not matched to a gene: 3. Written as DNA, the CDR3 is TGCGCCAGCAGCCCGCGGACAGGCTACGAGCAGTACTTC. As protein: CASSPRTGYEQYF.

In its sample, this clone was seen once. CDR3 in amino acids: CASSDGRNEQFF. CDR3 in DNA: TGTGCCAGCAGCGACGGGAGAAATGAGCAGTTCTTC. This chain connects TRBV7-9 to TRBJ2-1, with D possibly being TRBD2 (6 bases). Germline lookup yields CDR1 SEHNR and CDR2 FQNEAQ (reference sequence). V lost 5 bases and J 7 bases, leaving 9 bases between the germline ends. This CDR3 is 12 amino acids long.

The V call is TRBV2, the J call TRBJ2-7; D is uncertain. Per the germline V gene, CDR1 is SNHLY and CDR2 is FYNNEI. V was shortened by 2 bases and J by 5 bases, with 7 bases between the two germline ends. This CDR3 contains 12 residues. CDR3 sequence: CASSELLDEQYF. CDR3 sequence (DNA): TGTGCCAGCAGTGAATTGTTGGACGAGCAGTACTTC.

As for this clone: At one end the junction does not follow the germline gene, possibly because of a read error. The rearrangement joins TRBV4-1 to TRBJ2-1; the match to TRBD2 covers 7 bases. The CDR3 is 15 amino acids. Germline V CDR1 and CDR2: MGHRA, YSYEKL. CDR3 DNA sequence: TGCGCCAGCAGCAAAGACGGCGCGGGAGCCGATGAGCAGTTCTTC. Its protein product is CASSKDGAGADEQFF.

V gene TRBV6-1 combines with J gene TRBJ2-7, with 10 bases fitting TRBD1. V shed 6 bases and J 3 bases; nucleotides not matched to a gene: 5. The germline CDR1 and CDR2 sequences are MNHNS and SASEGT. The CDR3 extends over 14 amino acids. The CDR3 region is CASRRTGGVYEQYF. In nucleotides, the CDR3 is TGTGCCAGCAGGAGGACAGGGGGAGTCTACGAGCAGTACTTC.

The chain joins TRBV6-1 to TRBJ2-7; 9 nucleotides agree with TRBD1. The CDR3 runs to 15 residues. Germline V gene lookup returns CDR1 MNHNS and CDR2 SASEGT. The ends lost 5 bases at V and 3 bases at J; junction bases unmatched: 8. CDR3 amino acids: CASSPLPGQGYEQYF. The CDR3 coding sequence is TGTGCCAGCAGTCCCCTACCGGGACAGGGCTACGAGCAGTACTTC.

A single count supports this clone. The rearrangement links TRBV27 to TRBJ2-1; D perhaps matches TRBD1 (5 bases). The germline gives CDR1 MNHEY, CDR2 SMNVEV (reference sequence). Trimming removed 5 bases at V and 7 bases at J, with 18 bases between. This CDR3 has 15 amino acids. This CDR3 reads CASSVGHPGPNEQFF. CDR3 DNA: TGTGCCAGCAGTGTCGGACACCCTGGCCCTAATGAGCAGTTCTTC.

CDR3 residues: CASSVSVRDGRRADTQYF. CDR3 nucleotides: TGTGCCAGCAGCGTAAGTGTTCGGGACGGGAGAAGGGCAGATACGCAGTATTTT. The gene calls are TRBV9 and TRBJ2-3, with D possibly matching TRBD2 (6 bases). The CDR3 contains 18 residues. V lost 1 base and J 4 bases, leaving 22 bases between the germline ends. Per germline, CDR1 SGDLS and CDR2 YYNGEE.

V is TRBV11-2 and J is TRBJ2-3; tentatively, D is TRBD2 (5 bases). The CDR3 has 19 residues. V was clipped by 2 bases and J by 4 bases, with 25 bases between them. Per germline, CDR1 SGHAT and CDR2 FQNNGV. The CDR3 is CASSLSPPLGDFGADTQYF. The CDR3 coding sequence is TGTGCCAGCAGCTTATCACCCCCCTTGGGAGACTTCGGGGCAGATACGCAGTATTTT.

This rearrangement joins TRBV6-1 to TRBJ2-7; the D is unclear. The germline CDR1 and CDR2 sequences are MNHNS and SASEGT. The CDR3 has 13 residues. V lost 5 bases to trimming and J lost 1 base, with 9 bases between them. DNA of the CDR3: TGTGCCAGCAGTCTTTTCTCTTCCTACGAGCAGTACTTC. Residues: CASSLFSSYEQYF.

The chain carries TRBV6-1 and TRBJ2-7; 8 nucleotides agree with TRBD1. Germline CDR1 is MNHNS and CDR2 is SASEGT. CDR3 size: 15 residues. After removal of 4 bases from V and 4 bases from J, the junction contained 9 bases not matched to a gene. CDR3 loop: CASSVVQGAGYEQYF. The CDR3 bases are TGTGCCAGCAGTGTAGTGCAGGGGGCTGGGTACGAGCAGTACTTC.

J is TRBJ1-5 and V is TRBV28; weak D call: TRBD1 (6 bases). CDR1 is MDHEN, CDR2 SYDVKM, per germline. The CDR3 contains 19 residues. Trimming took 6 bases from V and 4 from J, leaving 28 bases between them. CDR3 nucleotides: TGTGCCAGCAGCAGTTCGAGTTATAAGGGGGATGTACTAAATCAGCCCCAGCATTTT. Translated, it gives CASSSSSYKGDVLNQPQHF.

The sample holds one count of this clone. The chain joins TRBV28 to TRBJ2-5; TRBD2 agrees at 7 bases. The end of the DNA is better explained by TRBJ2-7, so the J call may be wrong. Germline V gene data show CDR1 as MDHEN and CDR2 as SYDVKM. This CDR3 has 15 residues. CDR3 sequence: CASSPGPSGVYEQYF. CDR3 coding DNA: TGTGCCAGCAGTCCGGGGCCTAGCGGAGTCTACGAGCAGTACTTC.

The rearrangement joins TRBV28 to TRBJ1-1; maybe TRBD1 (6 bases). Trimming removed 8 bases from V and 0 bases from J, with 10 bases in between. The CDR3 contains 13 residues. CDR1 is MDHEN and CDR2 is SYDVKM in the germline V gene. The chain's CDR3 is CASSGHLNTEAFF. CDR3 DNA: TGTGCCAGCTCGGGACACTTGAACACTGAAGCTTTCTTT.